Listed below are T cell receptor beta chains from one sample, sequenced in a study of Ad26.COV2.S vaccination and SARS-CoV-2 variants. Method: immunoSEQ multiplex PCR; TCRdb's copy keeps in-frame clones and lacks some. The sample lists some 350,000 clones, about 91% occurring once. Sequencing was performed on peripheral blood, taken after recovery from COVID-19. The origin of the receptors is a human donor who had recovered from COVID-19. The CDR3 runs from the conserved cysteine through the conserved F or W. The order of the fields is V gene, clone size, D gene, J gene, CDR3 DNA, CDR3 protein. The D gene is left open where the match is weak. Clone size, where shown, is once, few, many, or a class for clones that have expanded.

v_gene: TRBV27; abundance: NA; d_gene: NA; j_gene: TRBJ2-1; CDR3nt: TGTGCCAGCAGTTTACCCGAGGCGGGCTACAATGAGCAGTTCTTC; CDR3aa: CASSLPEAGYNEQFF
v_gene: TRBV18; abundance: NA; d_gene: TRBD1; j_gene: TRBJ2-7; CDR3nt: TGTGCCAGCTCACCGCCATGGGGTGCAGGGGGTAATATCTACGAGCAGTACTTC; CDR3aa: CASSPPWGAGGNIYEQYF
v_gene: TRBV12-3/TRBV12-4; abundance: NA; d_gene: NA; j_gene: TRBJ2-7; CDR3nt: TGTGCCAGCAGTTTCTGGGGGACCTACGAGCAGTACTTC; CDR3aa: CASSFWGTYEQYF
v_gene: TRBV5-1; abundance: NA; d_gene: TRBD1; j_gene: TRBJ2-3; CDR3nt: TGCGCCAGCAGCTTGGGTGGGACAGGGACAGATACGCAGTATTTT; CDR3aa: CASSLGGTGTDTQYF
v_gene: TRBV7-9; abundance: NA; d_gene: NA; j_gene: TRBJ2-3; CDR3nt: TGTGCCAGCAGCTTAGTTATGCAGAATACGCAGTATTTT; CDR3aa: CASSLVMQNTQYF
v_gene: TRBV7-9; abundance: NA; d_gene: NA; j_gene: TRBJ2-3; CDR3nt: TGTGCCAGCAGCTTAGCGGGGGAAGGCACAGATACGCAGTATTTT; CDR3aa: CASSLAGEGTDTQYF
v_gene: TRBV16; abundance: once; d_gene: TRBD1; j_gene: TRBJ2-2; CDR3nt: TGTGCCAGCAGCCCAGGGGGCGCGAACACCGGGGAGCTGTTTTTT; CDR3aa: CASSPGGANTGELFF
v_gene: TRBV13; abundance: NA; d_gene: NA; j_gene: TRBJ1-1; CDR3nt: TGTGCCAGCAGGCGGGGGGGTCTCACTGAAGCTTTCTTT; CDR3aa: CASRRGGLTEAFF
v_gene: TRBV12-3/TRBV12-4; abundance: once; d_gene: NA; j_gene: TRBJ2-7; CDR3nt: TGTGCCAGCAGTTTGGGGGACGTCAACGAGCAGTACTTC; CDR3aa: CASSLGDVNEQYF
v_gene: TRBV5-1; abundance: once; d_gene: NA; j_gene: TRBJ2-2; CDR3nt: TGCGCCAGCAGCTCTGAAAACACCGGGGAGCTGTTTTTT; CDR3aa: CASSSENTGELFF
v_gene: TRBV6-1; abundance: once; d_gene: NA; j_gene: TRBJ1-1; CDR3nt: TGTGCCAGCAGTGAATTTCCGGGCCGATACACTGAAGCTTTCTTT; CDR3aa: CASSEFPGRYTEAFF
v_gene: TRBV11-2; abundance: NA; d_gene: NA; j_gene: TRBJ1-2; CDR3nt: TGTGCCAGCAGCCTCAACTGGGGGGAACAAAGTGGCTACACCTTC; CDR3aa: CASSLNWGEQSGYTF
v_gene: TRBV5-6; abundance: NA; d_gene: NA; j_gene: TRBJ2-1; CDR3nt: TGTGCCAGCAGCTTGGTAGGACAGTTGGATGAGCAGTTCTTC; CDR3aa: CASSLVGQLDEQFF
v_gene: TRBV27; abundance: few; d_gene: NA; j_gene: TRBJ1-6; CDR3nt: TGTGCCAGCACCCTCGACAGAGTTAATTCACCCCTCCACTTT; CDR3aa: CASTLDRVNSPLHF
v_gene: TRBV4-1; abundance: NA; d_gene: NA; j_gene: TRBJ1-4; CDR3nt: TGCGCCAGCAGACGGGGGGTCGGAACTAATGAAAAACTGTTTTTT; CDR3aa: CASRRGVGTNEKLFF
v_gene: TRBV7-9; abundance: NA; d_gene: TRBD2; j_gene: TRBJ2-7; CDR3nt: TGTGCCAGCAGCCCGGGACTAGCGGGGGCCTACGAGCAGTACTTC; CDR3aa: CASSPGLAGAYEQYF
v_gene: TRBV9; abundance: NA; d_gene: TRBD1; j_gene: TRBJ1-5; CDR3nt: TGTGCCAGCAGCGAGACAGGGGCCGGCAATCAGCCCCAGCATTTT; CDR3aa: CASSETGAGNQPQHF
v_gene: TRBV6-5; abundance: NA; d_gene: NA; j_gene: TRBJ2-1; CDR3nt: TGTGCCACCGAAGGGGGTTATGAGCAGTTCTTC; CDR3aa: CATEGGYEQFF
v_gene: TRBV14; abundance: NA; d_gene: NA; j_gene: TRBJ2-2; CDR3nt: TGTGCCAGCAGCCAAGTGGGGGGTTCAACTGGCGGGGAGCTGTTTTTT; CDR3aa: CASSQVGGSTGGELFF
v_gene: TRBV12-5; abundance: once; d_gene: TRBD2; j_gene: TRBJ2-5; CDR3nt: TGTGCTAGTCAATTCGGGCTAGCGGTCCAAGAGACCCAGTACTTC; CDR3aa: CASQFGLAVQETQYF
v_gene: TRBV4-1; abundance: NA; d_gene: NA; j_gene: TRBJ2-1; CDR3nt: TGCGCCAGCAGCCATGAGGGGGTCCCCTACAATGAGCAGTTCTTC; CDR3aa: CASSHEGVPYNEQFF
v_gene: TRBV15; abundance: NA; d_gene: NA; j_gene: TRBJ2-1; CDR3nt: TGTGCCACCAGCAGAGATAGTGGGGCTCGTGAGCAGTTCTTC; CDR3aa: CATSRDSGAREQFF
v_gene: TRBV5-4; abundance: NA; d_gene: NA; j_gene: TRBJ1-1; CDR3nt: TGTGCCAGCAGCTTGGTTGGGTTACAGAACACTGAAGCTTTCTTT; CDR3aa: CASSLVGLQNTEAFF
v_gene: TRBV5-4; abundance: NA; d_gene: NA; j_gene: TRBJ1-1; CDR3nt: TGTGCCAGCAGCTTGGCCAATGTCCCAGGGCTCACTGAAGCTTTCTTT; CDR3aa: CASSLANVPGLTEAFF
v_gene: TRBV3-1/TRBV3-2; abundance: once; d_gene: TRBD2; j_gene: TRBJ2-3; CDR3nt: TGTGCCAGCAGCCAGAATAGCGGGGGGGCTGCAGATACGCAGTATTTT; CDR3aa: CASSQNSGGAADTQYF
v_gene: TRBV6-5; abundance: once; d_gene: NA; j_gene: TRBJ2-7; CDR3nt: TGTGCCAGCAGTTACTCGAGGTTCGGCTCCTACGAGCAGTACTTC; CDR3aa: CASSYSRFGSYEQYF
v_gene: TRBV11-2; abundance: NA; d_gene: TRBD1; j_gene: TRBJ1-1; CDR3nt: TGTGCCAGCAGCCGTCAGGGGGCGCTGACTGAAGCTTTCTTT; CDR3aa: CASSRQGALTEAFF
v_gene: TRBV4-1; abundance: NA; d_gene: NA; j_gene: TRBJ2-5; CDR3nt: TGCGCCAGCAGCCAAGAAGGTGGGGGGCGGTCCCAGTACTTC; CDR3aa: CASSQEGGGRSQYF
v_gene: TRBV13; abundance: few; d_gene: TRBD2; j_gene: TRBJ2-7; CDR3nt: TGTGCCAGCAGCTTCTCTACTAGCGGCTACGAGCAGTACTTC; CDR3aa: CASSFSTSGYEQYF
v_gene: TRBV29-1; abundance: NA; d_gene: NA; j_gene: TRBJ1-4; CDR3nt: TGCAGCGTTGAACGGGACGGCCTGGGGAAACTGTTTTTT; CDR3aa: CSVERDGLGKLFF
v_gene: TRBV9; abundance: few; d_gene: NA; j_gene: TRBJ1-3; CDR3nt: TGTGCCAGCAGCGTCCGGGAGGCACAAGGAAACACCATATATTTT; CDR3aa: CASSVREAQGNTIYF
v_gene: TRBV2; abundance: NA; d_gene: NA; j_gene: TRBJ1-4; CDR3nt: TGTGCCAGCAGTGAGACAGGAACTAATGAAAAACTGTTTTTT; CDR3aa: CASSETGTNEKLFF
v_gene: TRBV19; abundance: few; d_gene: NA; j_gene: TRBJ1-5; CDR3nt: TGTGCCAGTAGTATCGGGACGGGCAATCAGCCCCAGCATTTT; CDR3aa: CASSIGTGNQPQHF
v_gene: TRBV7-6; abundance: NA; d_gene: NA; j_gene: TRBJ2-7; CDR3nt: TGTGCCAGCAGCTTAGAAAGGGGAGGTGAGCAGTACTTC; CDR3aa: CASSLERGGEQYF
v_gene: TRBV7-9; abundance: once; d_gene: NA; j_gene: TRBJ2-2; CDR3nt: TGTGCCAGCAGCCAATCCAGTCCGACCGGGGAGCTGTTTTTT; CDR3aa: CASSQSSPTGELFF
v_gene: TRBV5-1; abundance: NA; d_gene: TRBD1; j_gene: TRBJ1-1; CDR3nt: TGCGCCAGCAGCAGCGGGACAGGCTTAAATGAAGCTTTCTTT; CDR3aa: CASSSGTGLNEAFF
v_gene: TRBV7-8; abundance: NA; d_gene: TRBD1; j_gene: TRBJ2-1; CDR3nt: TGTGCCAGCAGCCGCTGGGGGGACAGGGGGCTGAATGAGCAGTTCTTC; CDR3aa: CASSRWGDRGLNEQFF
v_gene: TRBV4-2; abundance: once; d_gene: NA; j_gene: TRBJ2-2; CDR3nt: TGTGCCAGCAGCCAAGATACCGGGGTTGGTTTGACCGGGGAGCTGTTTTTT; CDR3aa: CASSQDTGVGLTGELFF
v_gene: TRBV6-1; abundance: NA; d_gene: NA; j_gene: TRBJ1-5; CDR3nt: TGTGCCAGCAGTGAAGCTTCGGGTGGAGATCAGCCCCAGCATTTT; CDR3aa: CASSEASGGDQPQHF
v_gene: TRBV2; abundance: NA; d_gene: TRBD1; j_gene: TRBJ1-1; CDR3nt: TGTGCCAGCACACCTGGGACAGGGATCACTGAAGCTTTCTTT; CDR3aa: CASTPGTGITEAFF
v_gene: TRBV24-1; abundance: once; d_gene: NA; j_gene: TRBJ1-2; CDR3nt: TGTGCCACCAGTGACGGGGGCAGGTATGGCTACACCTTC; CDR3aa: CATSDGGRYGYTF
v_gene: TRBV4-1; abundance: NA; d_gene: TRBD2; j_gene: TRBJ2-3; CDR3nt: TGCGCCAGCAGACTGGGACTAACTAGCACAGATACGCAGTATTTT; CDR3aa: CASRLGLTSTDTQYF
v_gene: TRBV6-5; abundance: NA; d_gene: NA; j_gene: TRBJ2-1; CDR3nt: TGTGCCAGCAGTTACTCAGGGTCCTCCTACAATGAGCAGTTCTTC; CDR3aa: CASSYSGSSYNEQFF